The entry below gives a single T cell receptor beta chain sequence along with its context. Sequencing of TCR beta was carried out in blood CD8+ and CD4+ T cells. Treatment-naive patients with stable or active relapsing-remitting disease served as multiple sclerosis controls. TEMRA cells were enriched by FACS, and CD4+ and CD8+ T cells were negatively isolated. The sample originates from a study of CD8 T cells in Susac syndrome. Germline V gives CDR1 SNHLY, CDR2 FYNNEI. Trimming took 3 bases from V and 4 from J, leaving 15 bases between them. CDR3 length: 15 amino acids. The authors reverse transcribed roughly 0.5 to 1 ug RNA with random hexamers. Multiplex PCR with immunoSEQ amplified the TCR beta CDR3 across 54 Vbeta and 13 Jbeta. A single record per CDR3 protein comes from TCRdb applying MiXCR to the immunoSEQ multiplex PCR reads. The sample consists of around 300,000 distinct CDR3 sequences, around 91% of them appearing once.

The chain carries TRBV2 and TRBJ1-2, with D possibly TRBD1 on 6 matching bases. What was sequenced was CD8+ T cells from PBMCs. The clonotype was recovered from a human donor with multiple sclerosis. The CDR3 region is CASSDDLWTAYGYTF. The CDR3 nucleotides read TGTGCCAGCAGTGATGACTTGTGGACAGCCTATGGCTACACCTTC.